This entry concerns a single TCR beta chain. The data derive from a study of blood T cell repertoires in COVID-19. For the study at large: Researchers got acute and convalescent COVID-19 samples from the United States, Italy and Spain. From T cells, B-cell-depleted T cells, or PBMCs came the material, which was cDNA or gDNA.

The V end lost 4 bases, the J end lost 7 bases, and 11 bases lay between the germline ends. CDR3 length equals 12 residues. Germline CDR1 reads SQVTM; CDR2 reads ANQGSEA. While infection was still active, Seattle patients were enrolled and then followed longitudinally. The authors' processing: Reference gene primer amplification gave estimated nucleated cell counts. This table comes from immunoSEQ multiplex PCR, and its TCRdb copy is limited to in-frame clones, with some not included. Clone size and V and J calls were adopted from that table, with D and trimming inferred from the DNA. The sample carries some 180,000 clones, approximately 90% recorded once.

The receptor's source is a man younger than 30 with COVID-19, enrolled during active disease. V gene TRBV29-1 combines with J gene TRBJ2-1; no firm D call. Material for sequencing was peripheral blood. For the CDR3, the DNA is TGCAGCGTTGTGTACCCGCGGAATGAGCAGTTCTTC. This sequence encodes CSVVYPRNEQFF.